The present T cell receptor beta chain was sequenced within a study of blood T cell repertoires in COVID-19. Looking at the study overall: COVID-19 samples collected from the United States, Italy and Spain covered acute and convalescent phases.

Enrolled through a virtual design, the participants were between roughly 18 and 95 years of age and came from some 26 US areas. Clinical history reported by participants formed the basis on which cohorts were assigned. TCRdb's table, derived via immunoSEQ multiplex PCR, lists solely in-frame clones and lacks some. The data show approximately 400,000 clones, more than 70% seen once. Deletions cut 4 bases from V and 6 bases from J, with 13 bases between. This CDR3 contains 13 residues. In germline, CDR1 is MNHEY, CDR2 SMNVEV (reference sequence). This TCR was recovered from a man aged 25-45 years who had recovered from COVID-19. The sequencing input was PBMCs or T cells enriched from blood (not recorded which). The chain uses TRBV27 and TRBJ2-7; D is possibly TRBD1 (5 bases). Written as DNA, the CDR3 is TGTGCCAGCAGTTCGAGGTTAGGGGCCGAGCAGTACTTC. Translated, it gives CASSSRLGAEQYF.